A selection of T cell receptor beta chains follows, all from one sample in a study of OX40 agonist ivuxolimab in advanced cancers. Clones were read by immunoSEQ multiplex PCR, and TCRdb kept only the in-frame ones, dropping some. This sample has approximately 76,000 clones; approximately 85% occur once, and the top ten carry 0.61%. This specimen was CD4+ or CD8+ T cells sorted from blood, taken in a trial of the OX40 agonist ivuxolimab. These receptors all come from an adult with an advanced solid tumor such as melanoma, head and neck, liver or kidney cancer. Both conserved end residues are part of each CDR3. The order of the fields is CDR3 protein, V gene, J gene, CDR3 length.

CASSLLGATEAFF	TRBV27	TRBJ1-1	13
CASTEGQGGEKLFF	TRBV5-4	TRBJ1-4	14
CSVEGAGGANTIYF	TRBV29-1	TRBJ1-3	14
CASSYSLTGVSYEQYF	TRBV6-5	TRBJ2-7	16
CASSKGQGNSPLHF	TRBV7-2	TRBJ1-6	14
CASSTRGAQHF	TRBV19	TRBJ1-5	11
CAWRPGQGALWNEQYF	TRBV30	TRBJ2-7	16
CASRTMSQPQHF	TRBV28	TRBJ1-5	12
CASSVGTSGGLGEQFF	TRBV9	TRBJ2-1	16
CASSRLQGIQPQHF	TRBV4-2	TRBJ1-5	14
CASTLIAGSTNEKLFF	TRBV5-1	TRBJ1-4	16
CASSLGGMNTEAFF	TRBV5-1	TRBJ1-1	14
CASSPASLTSYEQYF	TRBV18	TRBJ2-7	15